This T cell receptor beta chain emerged from a study of blood T cells in healthy people across ages. Between the trimmed V and J ends, which lost 0 bases and 4 bases, there was a span of 13 bases. Germline V gives CDR1 MNHEY, CDR2 SVGAGI. This CDR3 has 16 amino acids. In this sample, this clonotype turned up many times. Its target is not known. Every sample yielded at least 6.5 million isolated PBMCs. Primed by a sample-barcoded 5' primer and a J-beta primer mix, a second PCR proceeded for about 6 to 12 cycles. Researchers report that each sample yielded at least 3 million CDR3-containing paired-end reads. One entry per CDR3 protein results from TCRdb running MiXCR on the 5' RACE reads. The sample has hundreds of thousands of distinct CDR3 sequences, 30% to 45% seen once. General study points: A greater number of naive CD4+ cells and higher diversity distinguished long-lived donors from aged donors.

This chain links TRBV6-5 with TRBJ2-1; possibly TRBD2 for D (5 bases). The specimen sequenced was blood. This receptor was obtained from a man younger than 35 in good health. CDR3: CASSYSRQRTYNEQFF. The CDR3 DNA follows: TGTGCCAGCAGTTACTCGCGCCAGCGGACTTACAATGAGCAGTTCTTC.